There are a few counts of the clone carrying this T cell receptor (beta chain). Its specificity is unknown. The data were taken from a study of beta chain features in type 1 diabetes. Points from the study as a whole: Across all four CD4+ subsets, people with type 1 diabetes showed modestly shorter TCRB CDR3s.

The V end was cut by 6 bases, the J end by 6 bases, with 15 bases between. The CDR3 is made up of 13 amino acids. In germline, CDR1 is MNHEY, CDR2 SMNVEV (reference sequence). Expressed TCRB transcripts were sequenced because the isolated RNA had all been reverse transcribed beforehand. The method was immunoSEQ multiplex PCR; TCRdb's version includes in-frame clones alone and lacks a portion of them. The table lists 100,000 to 150,000 clones, around 9% of them singletons. The clonotype comes from a man in his thirties or forties with type 1 diabetes. The gene calls are TRBV27 and TRBJ2-7; tentative D call: TRBD2 (6 bases). The sequenced material came from central memory CD4+ T cells from blood. The CDR3: CASSQNAGTEQYF. The CDR3 DNA sequence: TGTGCCAGCAGCCAAAATGCGGGGACCGAGCAGTACTTC.